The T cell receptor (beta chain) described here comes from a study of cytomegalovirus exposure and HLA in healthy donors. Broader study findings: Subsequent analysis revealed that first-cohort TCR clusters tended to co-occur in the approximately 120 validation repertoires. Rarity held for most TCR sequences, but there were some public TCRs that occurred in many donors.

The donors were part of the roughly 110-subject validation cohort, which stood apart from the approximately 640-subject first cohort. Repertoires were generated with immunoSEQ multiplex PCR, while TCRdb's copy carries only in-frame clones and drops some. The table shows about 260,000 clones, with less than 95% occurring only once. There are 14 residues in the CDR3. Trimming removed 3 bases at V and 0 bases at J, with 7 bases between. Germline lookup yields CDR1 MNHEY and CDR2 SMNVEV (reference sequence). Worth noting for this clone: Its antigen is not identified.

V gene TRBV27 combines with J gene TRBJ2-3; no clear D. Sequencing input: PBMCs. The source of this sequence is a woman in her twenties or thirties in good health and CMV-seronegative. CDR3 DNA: TGTGCCAGCAGTTTCTTACAGAGCACAGATACGCAGTATTTT. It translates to CASSFLQSTDTQYF.